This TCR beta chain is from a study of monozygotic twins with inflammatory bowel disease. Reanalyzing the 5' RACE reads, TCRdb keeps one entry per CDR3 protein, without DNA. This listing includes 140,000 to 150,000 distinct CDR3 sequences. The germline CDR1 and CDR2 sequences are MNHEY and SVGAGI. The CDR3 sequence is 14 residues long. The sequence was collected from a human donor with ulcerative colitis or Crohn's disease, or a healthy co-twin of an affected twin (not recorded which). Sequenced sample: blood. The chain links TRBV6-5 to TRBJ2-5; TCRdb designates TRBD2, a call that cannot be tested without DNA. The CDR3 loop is CASSYDRARETQYF.